This entry lists 25 T cell receptor beta chains sequenced from one sample in a study of blood T cell repertoires in COVID-19. Data came from immunoSEQ multiplex PCR; TCRdb stores just in-frame clones and leaves some out. The sample gives some 350,000 clones, around 87% of which show up once; over 4% is in the top ten. Sequencing used PBMCs or T cells enriched from blood (not recorded which). These receptors were collected from a woman aged 30 to 39 who had recovered from COVID-19.

This clone was seen a single time. The chain has TRBV3-1 (or the pseudogene TRBV3-2) and TRBJ1-5, with D tentatively TRBD1 (6 bases). The CDR3 covers 15 residues. V was clipped by 0 bases and J by 5 bases, with 11 bases between them. Germline CDR1 LGHDT, CDR2 YNNKEL (reference sequence). The CDR3: CASSQDEGGDQPQHF. DNA for the CDR3: TGTGCCAGCAGCCAAGATGAGGGGGGGGATCAGCCCCAGCATTTT.

The V call is TRBV4-1, the J call TRBJ1-2; the D is unclear. The CDR3 extends over 14 amino acids. Germline-derived CDR1 and CDR2 are MGHRA and YSYEKL. Trimming pared 1 base from V and 8 bases from J, leaving 14 bases between. This CDR3 reads CASSQGRLSKGYTF. CDR3 sequence (DNA): TGCGCCAGCAGCCAAGGTAGACTCTCCAAGGGCTACACCTTC.

V usage is TRBV5-1 and J usage is TRBJ2-2, with D unresolved. Germline V CDR1 and CDR2: SGHRS, YFSETQ. The CDR3 totals 16 residues. Trimming removed 0 bases at V and 0 bases at J, with 9 bases between. The DNA for the CDR3 is TGCGCCAGCAGCTTGGTCGCCAGATCGAACACCGGGGAGCTGTTTTTT. Its translation is CASSLVARSNTGELFF. The full variable domain, with the rest looked up from reference TRBV5-1 and TRBJ2-2, is KAGVTQTPRYLIKTRGQQVTLSCSPISGHRSVSWYQQTPGQGLQFLFEYFSETQRNKGNFPGRFSGRQFSNSRSEMNVSTLELGDSALYLCASSLVARSNTGELFFGEGSRLTVL.

This chain uses TRBV10-2 with TRBJ1-5, with D unclear. The CDR3 has 14 amino acids. Germline V gene sequence: CDR1 WSHSY, CDR2 SAAADI. V was shortened by 5 bases and J by 1 base, with 9 bases between the two germline ends. CDR3 region: CASSKPGSNQPQHF. The CDR3 DNA follows: TGCGCCAGCAGTAAGCCGGGAAGCAATCAGCCCCAGCATTTT.

The chain combines TRBV18 with TRBJ2-7; 7 bases agree with TRBD1. Trimming at V came to 6 bases and at J to 6 bases, leaving 14 bases not matched to a gene. Germline V gives CDR1 KGHSH, CDR2 LQKENI. CDR3 size: 15 residues. The CDR3 protein is CASSPPGINRGEQYF. CDR3 nucleotide sequence: TGTGCCAGCTCCCCTCCCGGGATTAACAGGGGCGAGCAGTACTTC.

The rearrangement uses TRBV23-1 and TRBJ1-1; TRBD1 aligns across 7 bases. TRBV23-1 belongs to the ORF category, with a function that is uncertain. Trimming at V came to 0 bases and at J to 0 bases, leaving 4 bases not matched to a gene. CDR3 length equals 16 residues. CDR3 coding DNA: TGCGCCAGCAGTCAATCTCGGAGGGGGCTGAACACTGAAGCTTTCTTT. Its protein product is CASSQSRRGLNTEAFF.

This chain links TRBV12-3 or TRBV12-4 with TRBJ1-1, with 7 bases aligning to TRBD1. The ends lost 4 bases at V and 9 bases at J; junction bases unmatched: 5. The CDR3 sequence is 12 residues long. The CDR3: CASSSTGEKAFF. The CDR3 DNA sequence: TGTGCCAGCAGTTCAACAGGGGAGAAAGCTTTCTTT.

The V call is TRBV5-1, the J call TRBJ2-1, with D possibly matching TRBD2 (5 bases). Germline V gene sequence: CDR1 SGHRS, CDR2 YFSETQ. The germline V and J ends were trimmed by 0 bases and 12 bases, with 16 bases remaining between them. This CDR3 region has 14 residues. The DNA of the CDR3 is TGCGCCAGCAGCTTGGAATCAGCCTCGGGAACGCAGTTCTTC. Translation: CASSLESASGTQFF.

The V call is TRBV24-1, the J call TRBJ2-2; 7 positions agree with TRBD1. CDR1 KGHDR and CDR2 SFDVKD come from the germline V gene. V lost 4 bases to trimming and J lost 1 base; unmatched junction nucleotides: 5. This CDR3 contains 16 residues. The CDR3 reads CATSEPGQLNTGELFF. CDR3 nucleotide sequence: TGTGCCACCAGTGAACCGGGACAGTTGAACACCGGGGAGCTGTTTTTT.

The rearrangement joins TRBV12-1 to TRBJ1-2. TRBV12-1 is annotated as a pseudogene. The CDR3 spans 14 residues. CDR3 amino acids: CASSARDWGRGYTF. The CDR3 DNA is TGTGCCAGCAGCGCACGGGACTGGGGAAGAGGCTACACCTTC.

The chain couples TRBV6-5 to TRBJ1-3; weak D call: TRBD1 (6 bases). The CDR3 totals 14 residues. With 6 bases removed from V and 4 bases from J, the gap between germline ends came to 13 bases. Germline V gives CDR1 MNHEY, CDR2 SVGAGI. CDR3 bases: TGTGCCAGCAGAGACACAGGGATCGGAAACACCATATATTTT. Translating gives CASRDTGIGNTIYF.

This clone was detected a few times. The J gene is TRBJ1-2, the V gene TRBV29-1, with D perhaps TRBD1 (5 bases). Looked up from germline, CDR1 is SQVTM and CDR2 is ANQGSEA. This CDR3 is built from 13 residues. Trimming removed 4 bases at V and 4 bases at J, with 13 bases between. CDR3 amino acids: CSVVLGGVYGYTF. The DNA of the CDR3 is TGCAGCGTTGTGTTGGGGGGAGTCTATGGCTACACCTTC.

In regard to this clone: The same CDR3 also results from other DNA sequences found in this sample. The rearrangement links TRBV15 to TRBJ1-5; 9 nucleotides line up with TRBD1. In germline, CDR1 is LNHNV, CDR2 YYDKDF (reference sequence). The CDR3 totals 14 residues. V was clipped by 3 bases and J by 5 bases; unmatched bases: 2. The CDR3 is CATSRGQGYQPQHF. The CDR3 DNA follows: TGTGCCACCAGCAGGGGACAGGGTTATCAGCCCCAGCATTTT.

The rearrangement links TRBV5-6 to TRBJ2-1, with D possibly TRBD1 on 5 matching bases. V lost 0 bases, J lost 8 bases, and 15 bases lay in between. This CDR3 region has 15 residues. The germline gives CDR1 SGHDT, CDR2 YYEEEE. In DNA form, the CDR3 reads TGTGCCAGCAGCTTGGTCCTACAGGTTGAATATGAGCAGTTCTTC. Its translation: CASSLVLQVEYEQFF. Full variable domain (rest looked up from reference TRBV5-6 and TRBJ2-1): DAGVTQSPTHLIKTRGQQVTLRCSPKSGHDTVSWYQQALGQGPQFIFQYYEEEERQRGNFPDRFSGHQFPNYSSELNVNALLLGDSALYLCASSLVLQVEYEQFFGPGTRLTVL.

The chain uses TRBV5-4 and TRBJ1-1, with 7 bases matching TRBD1. Germline V gene sequence: CDR1 SGHNT, CDR2 YYREEE (reference sequence). V shed 5 bases and J 2 bases; nucleotides not matched to a gene: 9. The CDR3 spans 15 residues. The CDR3 nucleotides are TGTGCCAGCAGATCCGGGACAGCTGTTAACACTGAAGCTTTCTTT. It codes for CASRSGTAVNTEAFF. Looking up the rest from reference TRBV5-4 and TRBJ1-1 gives the full variable domain: ETGVTQSPTHLIKTRGQQVTLRCSSQSGHNTVSWYQQALGQGPQFIFQYYREEENGRGNFPPRFSGLQFPNYSSELNVNALELDDSALYLCASRSGTAVNTEAFFGQGTRLTVV.

This clone was seen only a few times. The chain uses TRBV4-1 and TRBJ2-5; a possible D gene is TRBD2 (7 bases). Germline V CDR1 and CDR2: MGHRA, YSYEKL. Trimming shortened V by 1 base and J by 5 bases, and 11 bases separated the two germline ends. This CDR3 region has 14 residues. This CDR3 is CASSQVAGAETQYF. The CDR3 DNA sequence: TGCGCCAGCAGCCAAGTCGCGGGGGCGGAGACCCAGTACTTC.

This clone was observed a single time. V gene TRBV6-1 combines with J gene TRBJ2-7; 10 bases line up with TRBD1. Trimming removed 2 bases from V and 4 bases from J; junction bases left unmatched: 5. This CDR3 spans 15 amino acids. The germline V gene encodes CDR1 MNHNS and CDR2 SASEGT. This chain's CDR3 is CASSEYQGQGYEQYF. CDR3 DNA: TGTGCCAGCAGTGAATATCAGGGACAGGGGTACGAGCAGTACTTC.

The chain is built from TRBV7-9 and TRBJ2-1; perhaps TRBD2 as D (5 bases). V dropped 10 bases and J dropped 9 bases, with 16 bases sitting between them. CDR3 size: 12 residues. The germline V gene encodes CDR1 SEHNR and CDR2 FQNEAQ (reference sequence). CDR3 sequence (DNA): TGTGCCACCTCTGAGAGGGCCCCTGAGCAGTTCTTC. It is translated as CATSERAPEQFF. Full variable domain (missing parts from reference TRBV7-9 and TRBJ2-1): DTGVSQNPRHKITKRGQNVTFRCDPISEHNRLYWYRQTLGQGPEFLTYFQNEAQLEKSRLLSDRFSAERPKGSFSTLEIQRTEQGDSAMYLCATSERAPEQFFGPGTRLTVL.

This clone showed up just once. The chain combines TRBV5-4 with TRBJ1-2, with D perhaps TRBD1 (6 bases). This CDR3 comprises 13 residues. In germline, CDR1 is SGHNT, CDR2 YYREEE (reference sequence). The ends were cut back, 5 bases at V and 6 bases at J, with 14 bases in the middle. CDR3 protein: CASSQGQRHGYTF. CDR3 coding DNA: TGTGCCAGCAGTCAAGGACAGCGCCATGGCTACACCTTC.

This clone was observed a few times. V usage is TRBV3-1 (or the pseudogene TRBV3-2) and J usage is TRBJ1-6, with D unresolved. Germline V lookup: CDR1 LGHDT, CDR2 YNNKEL (reference sequence). This CDR3 spans 15 amino acids. V lost 4 bases and J 1 base, leaving 8 bases between the germline ends. CDR3 region: CASSLEASYNSPLHF. In DNA, the CDR3 is TGTGCCAGCAGCCTGGAAGCGTCCTATAATTCACCCCTCCACTTT.

This clone occurred once. The genes are TRBV27 and TRBJ1-5, with unresolved D. The CDR3 is 14 residues long. Trimming cost V 5 bases and J 0 bases, with 8 bases left between them. The germline V gene has CDR1 MNHEY and CDR2 SMNVEV (reference sequence). CDR3: CASSPLISNQPQHF. CDR3 coding DNA: TGTGCCAGCAGTCCCCTAATTAGCAATCAGCCCCAGCATTTT.

The CDR3 spells CASSLETGQNTGELFF. CDR3 in DNA: TGCGCCAGCAGCTTGGAAACGGGACAGAACACCGGGGAGCTGTTTTTT. V gene TRBV5-1 combines with J gene TRBJ2-2; weak D call: TRBD1 (6 bases). The CDR3 runs 16 residues. Germline assignment: CDR1 SGHRS and CDR2 YFSETQ. The germline V and J ends were trimmed by 0 bases and 1 base, with 10 bases remaining between them.

V usage is TRBV19 and J usage is TRBJ1-4; TRBD1 might be the D (5 bases). The V end was cut by 5 bases, the J end by 8 bases, with 18 bases between. Germline CDR1 is LNHDA and CDR2 is SQIVND (reference sequence). The CDR3 length is 15 residues. The CDR3 region is CASSGDVPAGEKLFF. CDR3 coding DNA: TGTGCCAGTAGTGGGGACGTCCCTGCGGGAGAAAAACTGTTTTTT.

This rearrangement joins TRBV10-3 to TRBJ1-2, with 7 bases matching TRBD1. The germline CDR1 and CDR2 sequences are ENHRY and SYGVKD. The CDR3 consists of 16 residues. J gave up 1 base and V 6 bases, and 11 bases lay outside the gene matches. CDR3 in DNA: TGTGCCATCAGCGCCCTCCGGGACAGCGTTAACTATGGCTACACCTTC. Translating it yields CAISALRDSVNYGYTF.

V usage is TRBV14 and J usage is TRBJ1-4, with TRBD1 identical over 7 bases. V was pared by 6 bases and J by 4 bases, with 5 bases of the junction left unmatched. The germline CDR1 and CDR2 sequences are SGHDN and FVKESK. The CDR3 runs 14 residues. The CDR3 DNA is TGTGCCAGCAGTCAGGACAGGATTAATGAAAAACTGTTTTTT. Translated, it gives CASSQDRINEKLFF. The variable domain in full, completed from reference TRBV14 and TRBJ1-4, reads EAGVTQFPSHSVIEKGQTVTLRCDPISGHDNLYWYRRVMGKEIKFLLHFVKESKQDESGMPNNRFLAERTGGTYSTLKVQPAELEDSGVYFCASSQDRINEKLFFGSGTQLSVL.